This section outlines one T cell receptor beta chain sequence together with its context. Its cognate antigen has yet to be identified. Per-base qualities were not stored, and no clone one base away is much larger. These data originate in a study of cytomegalovirus exposure and HLA in healthy donors (dated by TCRdb to 2016 to 2017). For the wider study: In an earlier analysis of 550 to 750 of the donors, about 260 Gb of sequence data and roughly 100 million unique TCR beta sequences from roughly 180 million T cells were reported. Typing coverage varied by locus: roughly 629-640 donors for A, B, C, DRB1 and DQB1; under 550 for DQA1; about 570 for DPA1; under 490 for DPB1. An early release covering just under 650 HLA-typed donors comprised approximately 300 gigabases of sequencing data and around 85 million unique TCR sequences. Rather than drawing on any new phenotypic data, the later analysis identified candidate immune exposures from TCR beta sequences and the way those sequences occurred across donors. Using immunosequencing, the study profiled T cell repertoires from around 680 subjects and related those repertoires to cytomegalovirus serostatus. In an earlier analysis of several hundred of the donors, high-throughput TCR beta sequencing was used to judge whether each TCR beta V gene segment behaved as functional or pseudogenic. Genome-wide SNP genotypes for about 65% of the 666 donors were used in a later genetic analysis, which treated that subset as a discovery cohort. The study was designed to test whether signatures of past pathogen exposure could be identified by cataloging public T cell receptors. A later analysis re-analyzed previously published TCR beta repertoires from about 600 donors and added high-resolution HLA genotyping to study TCR occurrence patterns. Every repertoire in the discovery cohort had been generated on one and the same sequencing platform. Besides the first cohort of approximately 670 subjects, a separate validation cohort made up of roughly 120 different subjects was used. Of the approximately 400 genotyped donors, roughly 85% fell in the genetic ancestry cluster associated with self-reported Caucasian donors. To predict cytomegalovirus infection status, the study combined high-throughput TCR immunosequencing, statistical association of individual TCRs with disease status, and machine learning. Because of strong linkage in the cohort, 5 or 6 DR-DQ haplotypes were treated as single units for association and clustering. Across approximately 400 genotyped donors of the cohort, an average of 235,054 unique TCR beta nucleotide sequences per donor were sequenced, and around 20% of those sequences were non-productive. Donor age, sex, ethnicity and CMV serostatus were compiled alongside the repertoire data. Class I and class II HLA loci were covered by the typing at four-digit resolution. What the work shows at the level of the full study, not this receptor alone: In a later analysis, most CMV-associated TCR beta chains were found to appear HLA-restricted, with HLA associations seemingly driven largely by CMV exposure. V-gene and J-gene trimming of TCR beta chains was associated with a missense DCLRE1C variant in a later genetic analysis, and the association was replicated in an independent cohort. Cytomegalovirus status was reported to be diagnosed by the classifier with high specificity and sensitivity in both the original and validation cohorts. The earlier analysis of 587 of the donors excluded approximately 17 rarely observed V segments, including chromosome 9 orphons, because counts were too low. HLA typing was unavailable for some donors at each locus, so association tests used only the typed subset. Linkage disequilibrium might explain the correlated functional status among segregating V segments, but an unknown experimental factor could not be excluded. Compared with equally common non-associated chains, HLA-associated TCR beta chains in a later analysis were more clonally expanded and had lower generation probabilities. In a later analysis, the rate of TCR association differed among HLA loci, with DRB1 alleles having the most associated TCRs and HLA-C alleles having the fewest. It was suggested by the authors that the approach could potentially be generalized to other disease states and immunological phenotypes. Broadly in line with IMGT annotations, most TCR beta V segments showed up in productive rearrangements about 87% or about 30% of the time in an earlier analysis of around 600 of the donors. A further reported finding was that TCR beta sequences accurately predicted the HLA-A and HLA-B alleles for most subjects in the first cohort. This cohort had only TCR beta chains sequenced, and the lack of alpha or paired-chain data limited which features could be detected. Three of the identified cytomegalovirus-associated TCR beta chains were confirmed in vitro to be specific for cytomegalovirus antigens. Some IMGT-functional V segments, including TRBV6-2 and TRBV6-3, could not be told apart with the 87-base-pair reads, so those segments were excluded. The sequencing pipeline was judged likely to have produced a cluster of highly shared sequence variants as a technical artifact. When HLA alleles, especially DR and DQ, strongly co-occurred, attributing TCR associations to individual alleles was difficult. CMV serostatus was the only immune exposure information available for the cohort. The study listed 150 to 200 TCR beta chains as associated with cytomegalovirus. Several of the top co-occurrence clusters appeared to be linked to parvovirus B19, influenza, CMV and Epstein-Barr virus, according to a later analysis. A later analysis associated 17,000 or so TCR beta sequences with specific HLA alleles at a false discovery rate of 0.05. Presence/absence analyses assumed roughly uniform sequencing depth across donors, an assumption that may not hold. According to a later genetic analysis, donors in an Asian-associated ancestry cluster had fewer N-insertions in productive TCRs than the approximately 690-donor mean. Most TCR sequences were observed very rarely across donors, whereas some public TCRs were present in many individuals.

The library was made by the immunoSEQ multiplex PCR assay. For the multiplex PCR, a mixture combining 60 forward primers for TCR Vbeta segments and 13 reverse primers for TCR Jbeta segments was used. The CDR3 region of rearranged TCR beta genes was amplified from genomic DNA with a multiplex PCR assay. Amplified TCR beta libraries were sequenced as 87-base-pair reads on the Illumina HiSeq System. Per the original workflow: Across the 600 to 700 repertoires, a later analysis counted some 81 million unique TCR beta chains, 9 million to 14 million of which were shared by at least two donors. To remove PCR and sequencing errors, raw reads were error-corrected and collapsed into unique sequences using a nearest-neighbor algorithm that merged closely related sequences. V, D and J gene segments were assigned by aligning CDR3 sequences to IMGT reference sequences. Each retained sequence needed at least a six-nucleotide match to both a V gene segment and a J gene segment. A rearrangement was called productive if the CDR3 had no stop codons and remained in frame with V and J, and every other rearrangement was called non-productive. CDR3 was defined by IMGT convention, running from the second conserved V-encoded cysteine to the conserved J-encoded phenylalanine. Sequences without an unambiguous match to a single V gene segment were excluded from the earlier analysis of over 500 of the donors. An earlier analysis of some 500 of the donors classified V segments as functional when productive rearrangements were above 56.7% and as segregating when the standard deviation between donors was above 5%. A statistical classification framework was developed to diagnose cytomegalovirus status using the catalog of TCR beta chain sequences. In a later analysis, V and J genes were assigned by comparing TCR nucleotide sequences against IMGT/GENE-DB human TR gene sequences. In a later analysis, CDR3 sequences and most-parsimonious VDJ recombination scenarios were assigned using the TCRdist pipeline. A later analysis defined each TCR beta chain by its CDR3 amino acid sequence plus V-gene family, and excluded reads lacking a unique V-gene family. As a way to deal with suspected cross-contamination and a sequencing artifact, a later analysis dropped nearly 600 nucleotide sequences that were highly shared and had low generation probability. For each public chain, a later analysis derived a clonal expansion index from normalized ranks of inferred template counts within each repertoire. In a later analysis, generation probabilities were computed with a VDJ recombination model fitted to out-of-frame rearrangements, and the resulting probabilities were checked against IGoR. In a later analysis, hypergeometric tests were used to score TCR-TCR, TCR-HLA and TCR-CMV co-occurrence, with a repertoire-size bias correction applied to TCR pairs. A later analysis estimated false discovery rates by permuting HLA or CMV assignments 20 times. In a later analysis, co-occurring TCRs were grouped using DBSCAN, and TCRdist sequence similarity was added for clustering within HLA-allele-positive subsets. Repertoires with fewer than 30,000 or more than 120,000 public chains, plus five repertoires with anomalous nucleotide sharing, were excluded from co-occurrence clustering. Held by TCRdb, this immuneACCESS table contains in-frame sequences only and omits some clones. Under half of the omission traces to an unresolved V gene where checked; the cause of the rest is unknown. V and J calls plus clone size are reproduced from that table; the DNA served to infer D and trimming. The sample records 90,000 or so clones, about 80% of which are singletons. Of the sample, 10% is held by the ten largest clones.

Via the germline V gene, CDR1 is MDHEN and CDR2 SYDVKM. Trimming removed 3 bases from V and 2 bases from J; the gene matches leave 7 bases unexplained. Counted from cysteine to phenylalanine, this CDR3 has 17 amino acids. Of all the DNA, just the CDR3 is kept, 51 bases in frame from base 1. The cohort comprised around 700 healthy bone marrow donors. At the time of sampling, all cohort members were nominally healthy, though unrecorded immune exposures were likely present. The donor was CMV seropositive and was included in the group of some 290 seropositive cohort members. Each donor provided a peripheral blood sample, and peripheral blood mononuclear cells were used for TCR beta sequencing. The Qiagen DNeasy Blood Extraction Kit was used to extract genomic DNA from the blood cell samples.

Specimen: PBMCs. The chain uses TRBV28 and TRBJ2-7, and 13 junctional nucleotides match TRBD2. The TCR was taken from a man younger than 40 in good health and CMV-seropositive. The nucleotides read TGTGCCAGCAGTTTTATCCTACTAGCGGGGGGGACCTACGAGCAGTACTTC. It codes for CASSFILLAGGTYEQYF.